The 19 T cell receptor beta chains below were found in one sample sequenced in a study of Ad26.COV2.S vaccination and SARS-CoV-2 variants. Specified treatment: around 19 received Ad26.COV2.S at low or high dose, single or two shots; several received placebo; per-sample allocation not given. It was on day 63 after the first vaccine or placebo injection that samples were taken. The protocol was immunoSEQ multiplex PCR, while the TCRdb copy is restricted to in-frame clones and leaves out a portion. The repertoire has roughly 320,000 clones, roughly 87% of them found once; the top ten carry around 3.7%. Source: peripheral blood, taken in a trial of Ad26.COV2.S vaccine versus placebo. These receptor sequences come from a person aged 18-60 years who received the Ad26.COV2.S COVID-19 vaccine or a placebo.

This chain joins TRBV7-3 and TRBJ1-2; TRBD1 is a possible D gene (6 bases). The CDR3 spans 15 residues. Trimming left V 5 bases short and J 4 bases short, with 17 bases between. The V gene's germline CDR1 is SGHTA and CDR2 FQGTGA. The CDR3 protein is CASSHHRDTIYGYTF. The CDR3 DNA reads as TGTGCCAGCAGCCACCACCGGGACACCATCTATGGCTACACCTTC.

The rearrangement links TRBV18 to TRBJ1-2, with D perhaps matching TRBD1 (5 bases). Trimming pared 3 bases from V and 2 bases from J, leaving 7 bases between. The CDR3 covers 13 residues. Germline loops: CDR1 KGHSH, CDR2 LQKENI. The CDR3 region has the DNA TGTGCCAGCTCACCCGGGGGGAACTATGGCTACACCTTC. It yields the protein CASSPGGNYGYTF.

This sequence joins TRBV3-1 (or the pseudogene TRBV3-2) and TRBJ1-5; D unresolved. Trimming took off 1 base at V and 0 bases at J, with 16 bases between the two ends. The CDR3 totals 18 residues. Germline lookup yields CDR1 LGHDT and CDR2 YNNKEL (reference sequence). Here the CDR3 DNA reads TGTGCCAGCAGCCAAGGGATTGGAGGGATCCCTAGCAATCAGCCCCAGCATTTT. Translated, it gives CASSQGIGGIPSNQPQHF.

CDR3 nucleotides: TGTGCCAGCAGTGGAGACAGGGGGAAGCCTACTGGAAACACCATATATTTT. Its translation: CASSGDRGKPTGNTIYF. The genes are TRBV6-1 and TRBJ1-3, with TRBD1 matching over 9 bases. The junction had 9 bases not matched to a gene; V was cut back by 4 bases and J by 2 bases. The CDR3 is 17 residues long. CDR1 and CDR2 from the germline V gene are MNHNS and SASEGT.

The chain has TRBV5-1 and TRBJ2-2; the D gene is possibly TRBD1 (5 bases). There are 15 residues in the CDR3. CDR1 SGHRS and CDR2 YFSETQ come from the germline V gene. The V end was cut by 0 bases, the J end by 4 bases, with 10 bases between. CDR3 sequence reads: CASSLVWGFTGELFF. DNA for the CDR3: TGCGCCAGCAGCTTGGTATGGGGCTTCACCGGGGAGCTGTTTTTT.

The V and J genes are TRBV2 and TRBJ2-5; D could derive from TRBD1 or TRBD2 (5 bases each). CDR1 and CDR2 from the germline V gene are SNHLY and FYNNEI. The V and J ends lost 4 bases and 2 bases respectively, with 11 bases between them. The CDR3 has 14 residues. CDR3 nucleotide sequence: TGTGCCAGCAGTGTGGGGGAAGGACAAGAGACCCAGTACTTC. Its translation: CASSVGEGQETQYF. Full variable domain (remainder filled in from reference TRBV2 and TRBJ2-5): EPEVTQTPSHQVTQMGQEVILRCVPISNHLYFYWYRQILGQKVEFLVSFYNNEISEKSEIFDDQFSVERPDGSNFTLKIRSTKLEDSAMYFCASSVGEGQETQYFGPGTRLLVL.

The rearrangement uses TRBV5-1 and TRBJ2-3; 8 nucleotides align to TRBD1. Germline CDR1 and CDR2: SGHRS and YFSETQ. CDR3 length: 12 amino acids. Trimming at V came to 3 bases and at J to 14 bases, leaving 8 bases not matched to a gene. The CDR3 protein is CASSSGQGPSYF. Here the CDR3 DNA reads TGCGCCAGCAGCTCCGGACAGGGCCCGTCGTATTTT.

V gene TRBV18 combines with J gene TRBJ1-1, with D possibly TRBD1 on 5 matching bases. Deletions cut 5 bases from V and 3 bases from J, with 16 bases between. From germline, CDR1 is KGHSH and CDR2 LQKENI. This CDR3 is built from 15 residues. The CDR3 region has the DNA TGTGCCAGCTCAGGCAGGGATGAGAGGGACACTGAAGCTTTCTTT. Protein sequence: CASSGRDERDTEAFF.

This clone has just a few counts. The chain combines TRBV4-3 with TRBJ2-7, with 8 positions matching TRBD1. There are 16 residues in the CDR3. The V gene end was trimmed by 3 bases and the J gene end by 4 bases; junction bases not matched to a gene: 11. Per germline, CDR1 LGHNA and CDR2 YSLEER. CDR3 sequence (DNA): TGCGCCAGCAGCCAGTTTCTAGGACAGGGTGGATACGAGCAGTACTTC. Protein: CASSQFLGQGGYEQYF.

The CDR3 region has the DNA TGTGCCAGAAGCTGGGGGACAGGGTGGGCCTATGGCTACACCTTC. This sequence encodes CARSWGTGWAYGYTF. V gene TRBV5-3 combines with J gene TRBJ1-2; TRBD1 matches 9 bases. TRBV5-3 falls under the ORF class, with uncertain function. The junction had 7 bases not matched to a gene; V was cut back by 3 bases and J by 4 bases. This CDR3 contains 15 residues.

This clone was detected only a few times. The rearrangement uses TRBV5-4 and TRBJ2-7, with TRBD2 as a possible D gene (6 bases). From germline, CDR1 is SGHNT and CDR2 YYREEE (reference sequence). V lost 0 bases and J lost 3, with 19 bases in between. This CDR3 has 17 amino acids. DNA of the CDR3: TGTGCCAGCAGCTTGGTCGGGACTCCCCGACAGAACTACGAGCAGTACTTC. Translation gives CASSLVGTPRQNYEQYF.

The V call is TRBV5-5, the J call TRBJ1-5; D unresolved. Per germline, CDR1 SGHKS and CDR2 YYEKEE (reference sequence). V lost 4 bases and J 5 bases, leaving 10 bases between the germline ends. The CDR3 contains 13 residues. CDR3 region: CASSRGLDQPQHF. As DNA, the CDR3 is TGTGCCAGCAGCCGCGGGCTTGATCAGCCCCAGCATTTT.

The chain is built from TRBV6-5 and TRBJ1-1; D is undetermined. The germline V gene encodes CDR1 MNHEY and CDR2 SVGAGI. This CDR3 contains 16 residues. Trimming left V 2 bases short and J 1 base short, with 14 bases between. CDR3 sequence reads: CASSYGGEVKNTEAFF. The DNA of the CDR3 is TGTGCCAGCAGTTACGGCGGGGAGGTGAAGAACACTGAAGCTTTCTTT.

The rearrangement joins TRBV19 to TRBJ2-3; no definite D call. V was shortened by 5 bases and J by 2 bases, with 11 bases between the two germline ends. Germline-derived CDR1 and CDR2 are LNHDA and SQIVND (reference sequence). CDR3 size: 14 residues. CDR3 in amino acids: CASSLRSYTDTQYF. The CDR3 nucleotides read TGTGCCAGTAGTCTTCGGTCCTACACAGATACGCAGTATTTT. The complete variable domain, with remaining parts taken from reference TRBV19 and TRBJ2-3, reads DGGITQSPKYLFRKEGQNVTLSCEQNLNHDAMYWYRQDPGQGLRLIYYSQIVNDFQKGDIAEGYSVSREKKESFPLTVTSAQKNPTAFYLCASSLRSYTDTQYFGPGTRLTVL.

This clone has only a few counts. The chain links TRBV7-8 to TRBJ2-7; TRBD1 aligns across 11 bases. V lost 4 bases to trimming and J lost 5 bases; unmatched junction nucleotides: 4. The CDR3 covers 14 residues. From germline, CDR1 is SGHVS and CDR2 FQNEAQ. As DNA, the CDR3 is TGTGCCAGCAGCTACCGGGACAGGGGGGACGAGCAGTACTTC. Protein sequence: CASSYRDRGDEQYF.

This clone was seen a single time. The V and J genes are TRBV11-2 and TRBJ2-7; no firm D call. Trimming took off 4 bases at V and 3 bases at J, with 13 bases between the two ends. CDR3 length: 14 residues. In germline, CDR1 is SGHAT, CDR2 FQNNGV. The DNA for the CDR3 is TGTGCCAGCAGCTCCCAGAGAGGCTACTACGAGCAGTACTTC. It encodes CASSSQRGYYEQYF.

V gene TRBV6-5 combines with J gene TRBJ1-3; a possible D gene is TRBD1 (5 bases). The CDR3 runs to 12 residues. The germline gives CDR1 MNHEY, CDR2 SVGAGI. The V end lost 7 bases, the J end lost 1 base, and 5 bases lay between the germline ends. The CDR3 nucleotides are TGTGCCAGCAAGGGGTCTGGAAACACCATATATTTT. Amino acids: CASKGSGNTIYF.

This sequence joins TRBV18 and TRBJ2-7; tentatively, D is TRBD1 or TRBD2 (5 bases each). V gave up 0 bases and J gave up 2 bases, with 14 bases separating them. Germline CDR1 KGHSH, CDR2 LQKENI. The CDR3 runs 16 residues. CDR3 DNA sequence: TGTGCCAGCTCACCACCGGGACGGAGTCTTCCCTACGAGCAGTACTTC. This gives the protein CASSPPGRSLPYEQYF.

The V gene is TRBV13, the J gene TRBJ1-1; D is ambiguous. Germline CDR1 reads PRHDT; CDR2 reads FYEKMQ (reference sequence). Between the trimmed V and J ends, which lost 2 bases and 4 bases, there was a span of 20 bases. There are 17 residues in the CDR3. CDR3 in DNA: TGTGCCAGCAGCTTACGGGCTGAGTATCATGGAGGCACTGAAGCTTTCTTT. It translates to CASSLRAEYHGGTEAFF.